A selection of T cell receptor beta chains follows, all from one sample in a study of T-cell reconstitution after alpha-beta-depleted transplantation in children. Via MiXCR, TCRdb re-called the PCR reads, giving one row per CDR3 protein. The repertoire includes about 6,100 distinct CDR3 sequences, approximately 16% of them detected once, and over 10% sits in the top ten. The material sequenced was PBMCs, mostly from graft donor cells, taken 60 days after TCRalphabeta/CD19-depleted stem cell transplant. These receptors were obtained from a male patient under 18 who had a stem cell transplant for acute myeloid leukemia, so the T cells may come from the graft donor. CDR3s include the opening cysteine and the closing phenylalanine or tryptophan. The D gene is left open where the match is weak. Not every row has a clone size; where given, it reads once, few, many or a size class.

clone_size d_call j_call v_call cdr3_nt cdr3_aa
. . TRBJ2-3 TRBV7-3 TGTGCCAGCAGCTTATCTGAGGATAAAAATAGAGATACGCAGTATTTT CASSLSEDKNRDTQYF
. . TRBJ2-7 TRBV30 TGTGCCTGGAGTGTACGACCCAGGGGCCCCTACGAGCAGTACTTC CAWSVRPRGPYEQYF
once TRBD2 TRBJ2-3 TRBV29-1 TGCAGCGTTGAAGGGACTAGCGGGAGCACAGATACGCAGTATTTT CSVEGTSGSTDTQYF
medium-sized . TRBJ1-5 TRBV6-1 TGTGCCAGCAGCCAAGGACACGATAGCAATCAGCCCCAGCATTTT CASSQGHDSNQPQHF
few TRBD1 TRBJ1-1 TRBV5-6 TGTGCCAGCAGCGTATTCAGGGGGCTTGGTGAGACTGAAGCTTTCTTT CASSVFRGLGETEAFF
. . TRBJ2-2 TRBV7-9 TGTGCCAGCAGCCCGTTAGACTACACCGGGGAGCTGTTTTTT CASSPLDYTGELFF
medium-sized . TRBJ2-3 TRBV15 TGTGCCACCAGCAGAGAAAGAGCAACGGGAGCTGTAGATACGCAGTATTTT CATSRERATGAVDTQYF
. TRBD2 TRBJ2-2 TRBV28 TGTGCCAGCAGTCGGAAGACTAGCGGGAGGTCAGGGGAGCTGTTTTTT CASSRKTSGRSGELFF
few TRBD2 TRBJ2-7 TRBV7-2 TGTGCCAGCAGCCAAGGGACTACCTACGAGCAGTACTTC CASSQGTTYEQYF
. . TRBJ1-1 TRBV20-1 TGCAGTGCCCCTAAGGTTCTTAGTGGTACTGAAGCTTTCTTT CSAPKVLSGTEAFF
medium-sized . TRBJ1-1 TRBV4-3 TGCGCCAGCAGCCAGGTCGGGACAAGCTCTTTTTTT CASSQVGTSSFF
large TRBD2 TRBJ2-3 TRBV7-9 TGTGCCAGCAGCTCGAGCGGGACTAGCACAGATACGCAGTATTTT CASSSSGTSTDTQYF
. . TRBJ1-5 TRBV20-1 TGCAGTGCTAGAGCCAGCAATCAGCCCCAGCATTTT CSARASNQPQHF
. . TRBJ1-2 TRBV7-2 TGTGCCAGCAGCCCCACGGACGGAAACTATGGCTACACCTTC CASSPTDGNYGYTF
medium-sized TRBD1 TRBJ2-2 TRBV6-1 TGTGCCAGCAGTGCAAACGGGGGACAGGTTACCGGGGAGCTGTTTTTT CASSANGGQVTGELFF
medium-sized . TRBJ1-2 TRBV6-5 TGTGCCAGTGCCAGGGAAGGGGGCTACACCTTC CASAREGGYTF
medium-sized TRBD2 TRBJ2-1 TRBV30 TGTGCCTGGAGTGAGGGACTAGCGGTCCATGAGCAGTTCTTC CAWSEGLAVHEQFF
medium-sized . TRBJ2-2 TRBV7-9 TGTGCCAGCAGCTTAGTCGCGAACACCGGGGAGCTGTTTTTT CASSLVANTGELFF
few . TRBJ2-7 TRBV9 TGTGCCAGCAGCGAGGGGGGAGCAGGGGCCCACGAGCAGTACTTC CASSEGGAGAHEQYF
medium-sized TRBD2 TRBJ2-1 TRBV10-3 TGTGCCATCAGTGGCGGGAGTGGCAATGAGCAGTTCTTC CAISGGSGNEQFF
. TRBD2 TRBJ2-3 TRBV20-1 TGCAGTGCTATAGCGGGTGCCGTCCAAGATACGCAGTATTTT CSAIAGAVQDTQYF
. TRBD1 TRBJ1-5 TRBV6-1 TGTGCCACGAGGGGGATCGAAACAGGGGCCAATCAGCCCCAGCATTTT CATRGIETGANQPQHF
medium-sized . TRBJ1-2 TRBV5-4 TGTGCCAGCAGCTTGGAGCCCGATAACTATGGCTACACCTTC CASSLEPDNYGYTF